In this sample, the clone carrying this TCR beta chain turned up a few times. This entry belongs to a study of tumor-infiltrating lymphocytes in oesophageal squamous cell carcinoma. In TCRdb, the PCR reads were re-called with MiXCR into one record per CDR3 protein. The table has approximately 20,000 distinct CDR3 sequences, over 40% seen once. There are 12 residues in the CDR3. CDR1 and CDR2 (germline): SGHVS, FNYEAQ. Trimming shortened V by 3 bases and J by 10 bases, and 10 bases separated the two germline ends. Sequenced: normal esophageal tissue next to the tumor. This clonotype was obtained from a male donor with esophageal squamous cell carcinoma. The J gene is TRBJ2-1, the V gene TRBV7-6; TRBD2 might be the D (5 bases). CDR3 sequence (DNA): TGTGCCAGCAGCTTCCGACTACAGGAGCAGTTCTTC. Its translation is CASSFRLQEQFF. Supplemented by reference TRBV7-6 and TRBJ2-1, the full variable domain reads GAGVSQSPRYKVTKRGQDVALRCDPISGHVSLYWYRQALGQGPEFLTYFNYEAQQDKSGLPNDRFSAERPEGSISTLTIQRTEQRDSAMYRCASSFRLQEQFFGPGTRLTVL.